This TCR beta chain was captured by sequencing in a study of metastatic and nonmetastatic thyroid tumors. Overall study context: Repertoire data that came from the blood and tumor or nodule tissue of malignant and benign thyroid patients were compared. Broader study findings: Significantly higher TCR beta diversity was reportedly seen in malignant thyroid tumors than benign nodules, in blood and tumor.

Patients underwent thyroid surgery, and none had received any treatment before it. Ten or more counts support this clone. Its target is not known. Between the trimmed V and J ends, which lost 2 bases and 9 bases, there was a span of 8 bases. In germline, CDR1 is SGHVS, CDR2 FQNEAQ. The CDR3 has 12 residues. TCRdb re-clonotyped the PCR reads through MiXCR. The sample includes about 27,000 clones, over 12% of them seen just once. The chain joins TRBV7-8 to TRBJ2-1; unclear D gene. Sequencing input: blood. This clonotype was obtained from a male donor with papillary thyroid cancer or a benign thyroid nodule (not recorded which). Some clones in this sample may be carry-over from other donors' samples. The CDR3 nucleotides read TGTGCCAGCAGCTTAATCCGTGGTGAGCAGTTCTTC. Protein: CASSLIRGEQFF.